The 27 T cell receptor beta chains below come from one sample, sequenced in a study of blood T cell repertoires in COVID-19. Produced via immunoSEQ multiplex PCR; TCRdb's table is partial and in-frame only. The profile shows just over 65,000 clones, 89% of them singletons. Sequenced: peripheral blood. The source is a man aged 55 to 70 with acute or convalescent COVID-19.

Only one count was recorded for this clone. V gene TRBV7-9 combines with J gene TRBJ1-1; D is ambiguous. Germline V gene lookup returns CDR1 SEHNR and CDR2 FQNEAQ (reference sequence). This CDR3 contains 13 residues. Trimming cost V 0 bases and J 13 bases, with 15 bases left between them. The CDR3 DNA is TGTGCCAGCAGCTTAGCAGGAAATAATGGAGGTTTCTTT. Its translation: CASSLAGNNGGFF.

The V gene is TRBV7-2, the J gene TRBJ2-3, with 8 nucleotides matching TRBD2. Germline V gene data show CDR1 as SGHTA and CDR2 as FQGNSA. J lost 4 bases, V lost 3 bases, and 6 bases had no gene match. The CDR3 sequence is 15 residues long. The CDR3 reads CASSFGGGRADTQYF. The CDR3 nucleotides read TGTGCCAGCAGCTTCGGGGGGGGCCGGGCAGATACGCAGTATTTT.

This chain links TRBV3-1 (or the pseudogene TRBV3-2) with TRBJ2-5, with 11 bases lining up with TRBD2. Germline V lookup: CDR1 LGHDT, CDR2 YNNKEL (reference sequence). The V and J ends lost 0 bases and 3 bases, in that order; junction bases with no gene match: 9. This CDR3 contains 18 residues. The CDR3 loop reads CASSQDQLAGGWKETQYF. As DNA, the CDR3 is TGTGCCAGCAGCCAAGATCAGCTAGCGGGGGGATGGAAAGAGACCCAGTACTTC.

The chain combines TRBV19 with TRBJ1-6, with 7 bases identical to TRBD1. V lost 4 bases, J lost 10 bases, and 13 bases stayed unmatched. The V gene's germline CDR1 is LNHDA and CDR2 SQIVND (reference sequence). The CDR3 consists of 16 residues. The CDR3 spells CASSTTFGQENSPLHF. The CDR3 nucleotides are TGTGCCAGTAGTACCACATTCGGACAGGAAAACTCACCCCTCCACTTT.

The rearrangement joins TRBV12-3 or TRBV12-4 to TRBJ1-2, with a weak D call TRBD1 (5 bases). The CDR3 is 13 residues long. V dropped 5 bases and J dropped 2 bases, with 9 bases sitting between them. The CDR3 sequence is CASSLRANYGYTF. The CDR3 bases are TGTGCCAGCAGTCTCAGGGCAAACTATGGCTACACCTTC.

The V call is TRBV5-1, the J call TRBJ2-1, with a tentative D call TRBD2 (5 bases). The CDR3 totals 14 residues. Germline V gene lookup returns CDR1 SGHRS and CDR2 YFSETQ. Trimming took off 0 bases at V and 8 bases at J, with 12 bases between the two ends. Here the CDR3 reads CASSLARGRDEQFF. CDR3 nucleotides: TGCGCCAGCAGCTTGGCACGGGGTCGCGATGAGCAGTTCTTC.

The rearrangement uses TRBV7-3 and TRBJ2-5, with 8 bases fitting TRBD1. The germline V gene encodes CDR1 SGHTA and CDR2 FQGTGA. CDR3 length: 15 residues. The V gene end was trimmed by 4 bases and the J gene end by 2 bases; junction bases not matched to a gene: 6. The CDR3 spells CASSSPDRGQETQYF. CDR3 coding DNA: TGTGCCAGCAGCTCCCCAGACAGGGGACAAGAGACCCAGTACTTC.

This chain uses TRBV24-1 with TRBJ1-5; D is possibly TRBD1 (6 bases). CDR3 length: 18 residues. Trimming pared 3 bases from V and 4 bases from J, leaving 21 bases between. The germline gives CDR1 KGHDR, CDR2 SFDVKD. DNA for the CDR3: TGTGCCACCAGTGATCTAACCGAGGGGGTATTAGGAAATCAGCCCCAGCATTTT. This sequence encodes CATSDLTEGVLGNQPQHF.

The CDR3 loop is CASSLSLSSGNTIYF. As DNA, the CDR3 is TGTGCCAGCAGCTTGTCTTTGAGCTCTGGAAACACCATATATTTT. The chain recombines TRBV5-5 with TRBJ1-3; D is ambiguous. V gave up 1 base and J gave up 0 bases, with 8 bases separating them. The CDR3 is 15 amino acids. Looked up from germline, CDR1 is SGHKS and CDR2 is YYEKEE (reference sequence). Together with reference TRBV5-5 and TRBJ1-3, the CDR3 gives the full variable domain: DAGVTQSPTHLIKTRGQQVTLRCSPISGHKSVSWYQQVLGQGPQFIFQYYEKEERGRGNFPDRFSARQFPNYSSELNVNALLLGDSALYLCASSLSLSSGNTIYFGEGSWLTVV.

The chain combines TRBV7-2 with TRBJ2-3, with 9 positions matching TRBD1. The CDR3 runs to 16 residues. The V and J ends lost 4 bases and 1 base, in that order; junction bases with no gene match: 6. From germline, CDR1 is SGHTA and CDR2 FQGNSA. The CDR3 DNA reads TGTGCCAGCAGCTCGTACAGGGGGCAGCGCACAGATACGCAGTATTTT. Encoded protein: CASSSYRGQRTDTQYF. Filled out from reference TRBV7-2 and TRBJ2-3, the complete variable domain reads GAGVSQSPSNKVTEKGKDVELRCDPISGHTALYWYRQSLGQGLEFLIYFQGNSAPDKSGLPSDRFSAERTGGSVSTLTIQRTQQEDSAVYLCASSSYRGQRTDTQYFGPGTRLTVL.

The chain has TRBV19 and TRBJ1-2, with D uncertain. The CDR3 sequence is 12 residues long. The V gene lost 5 bases and the J gene lost 5 bases, with 9 bases spanning the gap. Germline CDR1 reads LNHDA; CDR2 reads SQIVND (reference sequence). The CDR3 DNA follows: TGTGCCAGTAGTTTTAGTGATTATGGCTACACCTTC. As protein: CASSFSDYGYTF. Together with reference TRBV19 and TRBJ1-2, the CDR3 gives the full variable domain: DGGITQSPKYLFRKEGQNVTLSCEQNLNHDAMYWYRQDPGQGLRLIYYSQIVNDFQKGDIAEGYSVSREKKESFPLTVTSAQKNPTAFYLCASSFSDYGYTFGSGTRLTVV.

This clone was recorded once. The gene calls are TRBV4-1 and TRBJ2-1; D possibly corresponds to TRBD2 (5 bases). The CDR3 has 17 residues. Germline lookup yields CDR1 MGHRA and CDR2 YSYEKL. The germline V and J ends were trimmed by 1 base and 8 bases, with 21 bases remaining between them. In DNA form, the CDR3 reads TGCGCCAGCAGCCAAGGTGCCCAGCGAGCGGTCAGCTATGAGCAGTTCTTC. Encoded protein: CASSQGAQRAVSYEQFF.

The chain employs TRBV1 and TRBJ1-2. TRBV1 is labeled a pseudogene. The CDR3 is made up of 14 amino acids. CDR3 nucleotides: TGCACCAGCAGCCCGAAGGCGGGAAACTATGGCTACACCTTC. Amino acids: CTSSPKAGNYGYTF.

This clone was picked up one time. V is TRBV5-1 and J is TRBJ1-1, with TRBD1 matching over 7 bases. The CDR3 extends over 17 amino acids. V dropped 4 bases and J dropped 3; count of bases not matched to a gene: 15. CDR1 SGHRS and CDR2 YFSETQ come from the germline V gene. DNA of the CDR3: TGCGCCAGCAGCCAGAACCAGATCGGGACAGCCTACACTGAAGCTTTCTTT. Translating it yields CASSQNQIGTAYTEAFF.

The chain's CDR3 is CASSYYDRVETQYF. The CDR3 coding sequence is TGTGCCAGCAGCTATTATGACAGGGTGGAGACCCAGTACTTC. V gene TRBV3-1 (or the pseudogene TRBV3-2) combines with J gene TRBJ2-5, with 7 bases that match TRBD1. V dropped 5 bases and J dropped 5; count of bases not matched to a gene: 8. Germline loops: CDR1 LGHDT, CDR2 YNNKEL (reference sequence). The CDR3 length is 14 residues.

In DNA form, the CDR3 reads TGTGCCAGCAGCTTATTCATATCGGACAGGGGGCCCGAGCAGTACTTC. Translated, it gives CASSLFISDRGPEQYF. V usage is TRBV7-9 and J usage is TRBJ2-7, with TRBD1 identical over 11 bases. CDR3 length equals 16 residues. Germline trimming cut 2 bases from V and 6 bases from J; bases unmatched to any gene: 9. The germline CDR1 and CDR2 sequences are SEHNR and FQNEAQ (reference sequence).

The rearrangement joins TRBV6-5 to TRBJ1-2, with TRBD1 as a possible D gene (6 bases). Germline V gene lookup returns CDR1 MNHEY and CDR2 SVGAGI. The V end lost 5 bases, the J end lost 2 bases, and 15 bases lay between the germline ends. The CDR3 contains 15 residues. In DNA, the CDR3 is TGTGCCAGCAGTCCCGCCAGGCAGGGGAACTATGGCTACACCTTC. It encodes CASSPARQGNYGYTF.

This chain uses TRBV3-1 (or the pseudogene TRBV3-2) with TRBJ1-1; 8 nucleotides line up with TRBD1. The CDR3 covers 18 residues. After removal of 0 bases from V and 1 base from J, the junction contained 10 bases not matched to a gene. Germline V gives CDR1 LGHDT, CDR2 YNNKEL (reference sequence). The CDR3 loop is CASSQDNSGQATNTEAFF. The CDR3 nucleotides read TGTGCCAGCAGCCAAGATAATTCGGGACAGGCGACGAACACTGAAGCTTTCTTT.

This chain joins TRBV30 and TRBJ1-6; TRBD1 agrees at 7 bases. The CDR3 is made up of 13 amino acids. Germline assignment: CDR1 GTSNPN and CDR2 SVGIG (reference sequence). After removal of 0 bases from V and 9 bases from J, the junction contained 2 bases not matched to a gene. As DNA, the CDR3 is TGTGCCTGGAGTGTCGACAGGGTTTCACCCCTCCACTTT. It is translated as CAWSVDRVSPLHF. Full variable domain (remainder filled in from reference TRBV30 and TRBJ1-6): SQTIHQWPATLVQPVGSPLSLECTVEGTSNPNLYWYRQAAGRGLQLLFYSVGIGQISSEVPQNLSASRPQDRQFILSSKKLLLSDSGFYLCAWSVDRVSPLHFGNGTRLTVT.

This chain joins TRBV19 and TRBJ1-2; 10 bases map to TRBD1. V lost 7 bases to trimming and J lost 4 bases; unmatched junction nucleotides: 18. Germline V CDR1 and CDR2: LNHDA, SQIVND (reference sequence). This CDR3 is 18 amino acids long. CDR3: CASKTNDRGLGERYGYTF. The CDR3 coding sequence is TGTGCCAGTAAAACCAACGACAGGGGGCTAGGGGAACGCTATGGCTACACCTTC.

V is TRBV7-8 and J is TRBJ1-1; 8 nucleotides agree with TRBD1. There are 16 residues in the CDR3. V was pared by 1 base and J by 5 bases, with 9 bases of the junction left unmatched. Germline V gene sequence: CDR1 SGHVS, CDR2 FQNEAQ. CDR3 in amino acids: CASSLGDRNLGTEAFF. The CDR3, as DNA: TGTGCCAGCAGCTTAGGGGACAGGAACTTGGGGACTGAAGCTTTCTTT. Full variable domain (missing parts from reference TRBV7-8 and TRBJ1-1): GAGVSQSPRYKVAKRGQDVALRCDPISGHVSLFWYQQALGQGPEFLTYFQNEAQLDKSGLPSDRFFAERPEGSVSTLKIQRTQQEDSAVYLCASSLGDRNLGTEAFFGQGTRLTVV.

This clone was counted once. The chain links TRBV3-1 (or the pseudogene TRBV3-2) to TRBJ1-6, with 10 bases that match TRBD1. This CDR3 comprises 16 residues. Germline V gives CDR1 LGHDT, CDR2 YNNKEL (reference sequence). V was pared by 4 bases and J by 9 bases, with 9 bases of the junction left unmatched. The CDR3 loop is CASSRGVTGGGSPLHF. For the CDR3, the DNA is TGTGCCAGCAGCCGTGGAGTGACAGGGGGCGGTTCACCCCTCCACTTT.

This sequence joins TRBV5-1 and TRBJ2-1; weak D call: TRBD1 (6 bases). The length of the CDR3 is 17 residues. V was shortened by 0 bases and J by 8 bases, with 21 bases between the two germline ends. CDR1 SGHRS and CDR2 YFSETQ come from the germline V gene. This CDR3 reads CASSLGWGTRGEHEQFF. CDR3 nucleotide sequence: TGCGCCAGCAGCTTGGGGTGGGGGACAAGAGGGGAACATGAGCAGTTCTTC.

The CDR3: CASSETGTGDYEQYF. CDR3 nucleotides: TGTGCCAGCAGCGAAACCGGGACAGGGGACTACGAGCAGTACTTC. The rearrangement links TRBV13 to TRBJ2-7; 10 nucleotides line up with TRBD1. Trimming removed 5 bases from V and 3 bases from J; junction bases left unmatched: 7. Germline V gene lookup returns CDR1 PRHDT and CDR2 FYEKMQ (reference sequence). This CDR3 has 15 amino acids.

The rearrangement links TRBV29-1 to TRBJ1-1, with 12 positions matching TRBD1. This CDR3 has 16 residues. Germline V gives CDR1 SQVTM, CDR2 ANQGSEA. Germline trimming cut 4 bases from V and 0 bases from J; bases unmatched to any gene: 6. The CDR3 DNA is TGCAGCGTTGGAGAGGGACAGGGGGCATTGAACACTGAAGCTTTCTTT. Translating gives CSVGEGQGALNTEAFF.

The genes are TRBV5-4 and TRBJ2-1; 7 bases agree with TRBD1. CDR1 and CDR2 from the germline V gene are SGHNT and YYREEE (reference sequence). The CDR3 sequence is 17 residues long. With V trimmed by 3 bases and J by 3 bases, 12 bases remained unmatched. The CDR3 is CASSYWTGSLYYNEQFF. As DNA, the CDR3 is TGTGCCAGCAGCTATTGGACAGGATCGCTATACTACAATGAGCAGTTCTTC.

Concerning this clone: The germline gene is not matched at one end of the junction; a read error may be the cause. CDR3 loop: CASSARGATDTQYF. The DNA of the CDR3 is TGTGCTAGCAGCGCCAGGGGGGCCACAGATACGCAGTATTTT. J is TRBJ2-3 and V is TRBV7-7, with D possibly matching TRBD1 (7 bases). There are 14 residues in the CDR3. Germline V gives CDR1 SSHAT, CDR2 FNYEAQ (reference sequence).